The clone carrying this T cell receptor beta chain turned up a few times. The data derive from a study of blood T cells in healthy people across ages. Germline V gives CDR1 MNHNY, CDR2 SVGAGI (reference sequence). V gave up 2 bases and J gave up 4 bases, with 15 bases separating them. There are 16 residues in the CDR3. Primers used in a second PCR of about 6 to 11 cycles were a sample-barcoded 5' primer and a J-beta primer mix. TCRdb independently ran MiXCR on the 5' RACE reads; one entry per CDR3 protein. The sample holds 1.6 million or so distinct CDR3 sequences, 30% to 35% seen once. This sequence joins TRBV6-6 and TRBJ2-1, with D perhaps TRBD1 (5 bases). Sequenced material: blood. The sequence came from a woman aged 25-40 years in good health. The DNA of the CDR3 is TGTGCCAGCAGTTACCCCATAAGACAGAAGTACAATGAGCAGTTCTTC. Translating gives CASSYPIRQKYNEQFF.